The 21 T cell receptor beta chains reported below all come from one sample, sequenced in a study of cytomegalovirus exposure and HLA in healthy donors. Primers included in the PCR were 60 Vbeta and 13 Jbeta primers. Sequencing was performed with immunoSEQ multiplex PCR; in TCRdb, only in-frame clones are kept and a portion is missing. Among tens of thousands of clones listed, more than 70% were seen once. Sequenced material: PBMCs. The receptors here all came from a woman between 40 and 50 years old in good health and CMV-seropositive.

The rearrangement joins TRBV7-9 to TRBJ1-2, with D possibly TRBD1 on 6 matching bases. Germline CDR1 reads SEHNR; CDR2 reads FQNEAQ (reference sequence). V shed 5 bases and J shed 3 bases, with 10 bases lying between them. The CDR3 extends over 13 amino acids. The CDR3 DNA sequence: TGTGCCAGCAGCCCCGGACAGTACTATGGCTACACCTTC. Its translation is CASSPGQYYGYTF.

A single count supports this clone. V gene TRBV2 combines with J gene TRBJ1-1; D remains ambiguous. The CDR3 consists of 11 residues. Germline V gene lookup returns CDR1 SNHLY and CDR2 FYNNEI. Trimming removed 5 bases at V and 6 bases at J, with 7 bases between. CDR3 sequence (DNA): TGTGCCAGCAGTCCTAGGTCTGAAGCTTTCTTT. Its protein product is CASSPRSEAFF.

V usage is TRBV29-1 and J usage is TRBJ2-7; D gene ambiguous. CDR1 is SQVTM and CDR2 is ANQGSEA in the germline V gene. The CDR3 runs 11 residues. V was pared by 4 bases and J by 0 bases, with 4 bases between. The CDR3 here is CSVGISYEQYF. DNA of the CDR3: TGCAGCGTTGGTATCTCCTACGAGCAGTACTTC.

The CDR3 sequence: CASSQELAGGPGDTQYF. CDR3 sequence (DNA): TGCGCCAGCAGCCAAGAGCTAGCGGGGGGGCCAGGCGATACGCAGTATTTT. The chain has TRBV4-1 and TRBJ2-3; 12 bases agree with TRBD2. This CDR3 is built from 17 residues. Germline trimming cut 0 bases from V and 6 bases from J; bases unmatched to any gene: 7. The germline V gene encodes CDR1 MGHRA and CDR2 YSYEKL.

This clone was counted once. The rearrangement uses TRBV6-5 and TRBJ1-3, with TRBD1 matching over 9 bases. The trim removed 5 bases at V and 4 bases at J, leaving 3 bases unmatched. The CDR3 has 14 amino acids. Germline V gives CDR1 MNHEY, CDR2 SVGAGI. CDR3 nucleotides: TGTGCCAGCAGTGCGACAGGGGGGGGAAACACCATATATTTT. As protein: CASSATGGGNTIYF.

The rearrangement joins TRBV7-2 to TRBJ2-5, with 10 bases identical to TRBD2. The J call may be wrong; the DNA end is better matched by TRBJ2-7. The CDR3 extends over 16 amino acids. Germline CDR1 is SGHTA and CDR2 is FQGNSA. The CDR3 loop is CASSLDTSGVGGEQYF. DNA for the CDR3: TGTGCCAGCAGCTTAGATACTAGCGGGGTAGGGGGCGAGCAGTACTTC.

This clone appeared once. The V and J genes are TRBV9 and TRBJ2-5; 8 bases are a match to TRBD2. The junction had 13 bases not matched to a gene; V was cut back by 4 bases and J by 5 bases. The germline V gene has CDR1 SGDLS and CDR2 YYNGEE. There are 16 residues in the CDR3. The CDR3 coding sequence is TGTGCCAGCAGCCGGAGCAGCGGGGGTTGGGGGGAGACCCAGTACTTC. This codes for CASSRSSGGWGETQYF.

There are a few counts of this clone. The V gene is TRBV6-4, the J gene TRBJ1-1; 8 positions agree with TRBD1. The CDR3 loop spans 14 amino acids. Trimming cost V 3 bases and J 1 base; bases outside gene matches: 1. The germline gives CDR1 MRHNA, CDR2 SNTAGT. As DNA, the CDR3 is TGTGCCAGCAGTGAAGGACAGGGGAACACTGAAGCTTTCTTT. Amino acids: CASSEGQGNTEAFF.

The chain combines TRBV5-4 with TRBJ2-3; tentative D call: TRBD1 (5 bases). CDR3 length: 14 residues. V was cut by 3 bases and J by 4 bases, with 12 bases left in between. The germline V gene has CDR1 SGHNT and CDR2 YYREEE (reference sequence). The CDR3 spells CASSSTGRADTQYF. The CDR3 DNA sequence: TGTGCCAGCAGCTCTACGGGCAGGGCAGATACGCAGTATTTT. The complete variable domain, with remaining parts taken from reference TRBV5-4 and TRBJ2-3, reads ETGVTQSPTHLIKTRGQQVTLRCSSQSGHNTVSWYQQALGQGPQFIFQYYREEENGRGNFPPRFSGLQFPNYSSELNVNALELDDSALYLCASSSTGRADTQYFGPGTRLTVL.

CDR3 bases: TGTGCCAGCAGCCGCATGTTATCGGGACTAGCTGAGACCCAGTACTTC. It codes for CASSRMLSGLAETQYF. This chain links TRBV5-4 with TRBJ2-5; 9 nucleotides agree with TRBD2. Losses at the gene ends were 4 bases for V and 5 bases for J; bases not matched to a gene: 12. The CDR3 runs to 16 residues. Germline loops: CDR1 SGHNT, CDR2 YYREEE (reference sequence).

The chain couples TRBV2 to TRBJ2-2, with D perhaps matching TRBD2 (7 bases). This CDR3 has 14 amino acids. The germline gives CDR1 SNHLY, CDR2 FYNNEI. V was shortened by 6 bases and J by 6 bases, with 14 bases between the two germline ends. The CDR3 here is CASRGGLGAGELFF. The CDR3, as DNA: TGTGCCAGCAGGGGGGGGCTCGGGGCCGGGGAGCTGTTTTTT.

This chain connects TRBV4-1 to TRBJ1-5; D may be TRBD1 (6 bases). This CDR3 contains 17 residues. The ends were cut back, 6 bases at V and 1 base at J, with 19 bases in the middle. The V gene's germline CDR1 is MGHRA and CDR2 YSYEKL. The CDR3 DNA reads as TGCGCCAGCAGATCCGACAGGCACCCCTGCAGCAATCAGCCCCAGCATTTT. This translates into CASRSDRHPCSNQPQHF.

The gene calls are TRBV5-1 and TRBJ1-2; D gene unclear. The CDR3 sequence is 14 residues long. Germline V gene lookup returns CDR1 SGHRS and CDR2 YFSETQ. V dropped 0 bases and J dropped 6 bases, with 12 bases sitting between them. The CDR3 DNA reads as TGCGCCAGCAGCTTGGAGGAACCGGGAGATGGCTACACCTTC. As protein: CASSLEEPGDGYTF.

This clone was recorded a few times. The V and J genes are TRBV29-1 and TRBJ1-1; no clear D gene. V shed 4 bases and J shed 1 base, with 10 bases lying between them. Per the germline V gene, CDR1 is SQVTM and CDR2 is ANQGSEA. The CDR3 loop spans 13 amino acids. DNA for the CDR3: TGCAGCGTTGCAAAGGGAGGGAACACTGAAGCTTTCTTT. Encoded protein: CSVAKGGNTEAFF.

About this clone: At one of its ends the junction is not consistent with the germline gene, which may arise from a read error. J is TRBJ2-5 and V is TRBV7-7, with D possibly being TRBD2 (5 bases). This CDR3 has 14 amino acids. Per germline, CDR1 SSHAT and CDR2 FNYEAQ (reference sequence). CDR3 loop: CASSFGGYQETQYF. CDR3 sequence (DNA): TGTGCTAGCAGCTTCGGCGGGTACCAAGAGACCCAGTACTTC.

The chain carries TRBV19 and TRBJ1-5; D is possibly TRBD1 (5 bases). CDR3 length equals 18 residues. CDR1 LNHDA and CDR2 SQIVND come from the germline V gene (reference sequence). Deletions cut 0 bases from V and 6 bases from J, with 21 bases between. The CDR3 reads CASSIEAGGTRGSQPQHF. CDR3 DNA: TGTGCCAGTAGTATAGAGGCGGGCGGGACCCGAGGCAGTCAGCCCCAGCATTTT.

This clone was picked up a small number of times. The chain joins TRBV5-1 to TRBJ1-2; 8 bases agree with TRBD1. V lost 2 bases to trimming and J lost 7 bases; unmatched junction nucleotides: 7. The V gene's germline CDR1 is SGHRS and CDR2 YFSETQ. The CDR3 has 14 amino acids. This CDR3 is CASSFGDRGFGYTF. CDR3 nucleotide sequence: TGCGCCAGCAGCTTCGGTGACAGGGGCTTTGGCTACACCTTC.

There are a few counts of this clone. The V call is TRBV6-1, the J call TRBJ2-7; TRBD1 might be the D (5 bases). The CDR3 is made up of 15 amino acids. From germline, CDR1 is MNHNS and CDR2 SASEGT. Trimming cost V 4 bases and J 6 bases, with 19 bases left between them. The CDR3 DNA reads TGTGCCAGCAGTGGAATACCACCTCCAGGGCTCGAGCAGTACTTC. Amino acid sequence: CASSGIPPPGLEQYF.

The genes are TRBV7-9 and TRBJ2-7; D call uncertain. The CDR3 contains 13 residues. CDR1 and CDR2 from the germline V gene are SEHNR and FQNEAQ (reference sequence). V was cut by 4 bases and J by 0 bases, with 7 bases left in between. This CDR3 reads CASSSLSSYEQYF. CDR3 nucleotides: TGTGCCAGCAGCTCGCTTAGCTCCTACGAGCAGTACTTC.

This clone has only a few counts. The genes are TRBV11-3 and TRBJ2-1; 8 bases match TRBD2. The CDR3 totals 18 residues. Per the germline V gene, CDR1 is SGHNT and CDR2 is YENEEA. The ends lost 5 bases at V and 6 bases at J; junction bases unmatched: 18. The CDR3 spells CASSPSRTAGGPSNEQFF. The CDR3 DNA follows: TGTGCCAGCAGCCCTAGCCGAACCGCGGGGGGTCCCTCCAATGAGCAGTTCTTC.

J is TRBJ1-1 and V is TRBV5-4, with a weak D call TRBD1 (5 bases). V lost 0 bases to trimming and J lost 0 bases, with 12 bases between them. Germline CDR1 SGHNT, CDR2 YYREEE (reference sequence). This CDR3 has 16 amino acids. The CDR3 here is CASSLVQGGLNTEAFF. The CDR3 DNA reads TGTGCCAGCAGCTTGGTGCAGGGCGGACTGAACACTGAAGCTTTCTTT.